The 30 T cell receptor beta chains listed next were all sequenced from one sample in a study of beta chain features in type 1 diabetes. As every portion of the isolated RNA was reverse transcribed, the sequencing read expressed TCRB transcripts. Assay: immunoSEQ multiplex PCR; the TCRdb copy retains only in-frame clones and omits some. The sample gives 400,000 to 550,000 clones, over 10% of which show up once; more than 0.045% is in the top ten. The source material was naive CD4+ T cells from blood. Receptors originate from a woman younger than 35 in good health.

This clone has a handful of counts. The sample carries other DNA sequences with the same CDR3. V is TRBV5-6 and J is TRBJ2-1, with D perhaps matching TRBD2 (5 bases). Germline CDR1 and CDR2: SGHDT and YYEEEE. V was clipped by 3 bases and J by 10 bases, with 8 bases between them. The CDR3 extends over 11 amino acids. The CDR3 loop reads CASSSTREQFF. CDR3 coding DNA: TGTGCCAGCAGCTCCACTAGGGAGCAGTTCTTC.

The chain is built from TRBV11-3 and TRBJ2-1; the D gene could be TRBD1 or TRBD2 (7 bases each). This CDR3 region has 17 residues. Trimming took off 5 bases at V and 4 bases at J, with 21 bases between the two ends. The germline V gene has CDR1 SGHNT and CDR2 YENEEA. CDR3 nucleotides: TGTGCCAGCAGCCCACTACAGGGGCAGGGACTATACAATGAGCAGTTCTTC. Translated: CASSPLQGQGLYNEQFF.

V gene TRBV27 combines with J gene TRBJ2-2; possible D gene TRBD1, 5 bases. Germline CDR1 is MNHEY and CDR2 is SMNVEV (reference sequence). The CDR3 totals 15 residues. V gave up 2 bases and J gave up 2 bases, with 9 bases separating them. The DNA for the CDR3 is TGTGCCAGCAGTTTAAGAGACAGAAACACCGGGGAGCTGTTTTTT. Its protein is CASSLRDRNTGELFF.

As regards this clone: This CDR3 is also generated by other DNA sequences in the sample. The CDR3 loop is CATSRDRATDTQYF. CDR3 coding DNA: TGTGCCACCAGCCGGGACAGGGCGACAGATACGCAGTATTTT. This chain connects TRBV15 to TRBJ2-3, with 9 bases lining up with TRBD1. V gave up 5 bases and J gave up 3 bases; unmatched junction bases: 3. The CDR3 runs to 14 residues. Germline V gene sequence: CDR1 LNHNV, CDR2 YYDKDF (reference sequence).

The chain employs TRBV15 and TRBJ2-4; D not resolved. The CDR3 is made up of 15 amino acids. CDR1 and CDR2 from the germline V gene are LNHNV and YYDKDF (reference sequence). V was trimmed by 8 bases and J by 7 bases, leaving 21 bases between them. CDR3 coding DNA: TGTGCCACCCCCCGCGAGTCGCAGGATGTCAACATTCAGTACTTC. Protein product: CATPRESQDVNIQYF.

The CDR3 sequence is CASSPMGQLNQPQHF. As DNA, the CDR3 is TGTGCCAGCTCACCCATGGGACAGCTCAATCAGCCCCAGCATTTT. The V call is TRBV18, the J call TRBJ1-5, with 7 nucleotides matching TRBD1. The CDR3 sequence is 15 residues long. With 3 bases clipped from V and 3 bases from J, the junction kept 5 bases outside the gene matches. The germline gives CDR1 KGHSH, CDR2 LQKENI. Based on the CDR3 plus reference TRBV18 and TRBJ1-5, the full variable domain is NAGVMQNPRHLVRRRGQEARLRCSPMKGHSHVYWYRQLPEEGLKFMVYLQKENIIDESGMPKERFSAEFPKEGPSILRIQQVVRGDSAAYFCASSPMGQLNQPQHFGDGTRLSIL.

The chain combines TRBV4-2 with TRBJ1-4; D unresolved. Trimming left V 2 bases short and J 7 bases short, with 11 bases between. CDR1 is LGHNA, CDR2 YNFKEQ, per germline. The CDR3 length is 14 residues. The CDR3 reads CASSQRERGEKLFF. DNA for the CDR3: TGTGCCAGCAGCCAACGGGAACGGGGTGAAAAACTGTTTTTT.

This clone was counted only a few times. The rearrangement joins TRBV2 to TRBJ2-4, with 8 bases identical to TRBD1. The ends lost 6 bases at V and 3 bases at J; junction bases unmatched: 7. The length of the CDR3 is 15 residues. CDR1 is SNHLY, CDR2 FYNNEI, per germline. This CDR3 reads CASSDQGTGKNIQYF. The DNA for the CDR3 is TGTGCCAGCAGCGACCAGGGGACAGGCAAAAACATTCAGTACTTC. Together with reference TRBV2 and TRBJ2-4, the CDR3 gives the full variable domain: EPEVTQTPSHQVTQMGQEVILRCVPISNHLYFYWYRQILGQKVEFLVSFYNNEISEKSEIFDDQFSVERPDGSNFTLKIRSTKLEDSAMYFCASSDQGTGKNIQYFGAGTRLSVL.

The rearrangement joins TRBV27 to TRBJ2-7, with 8 bases aligning to TRBD1. The CDR3 totals 13 residues. V dropped 5 bases and J dropped 4; count of bases not matched to a gene: 4. The germline V gene encodes CDR1 MNHEY and CDR2 SMNVEV (reference sequence). The CDR3 DNA reads as TGTGCCAGCAGTGACTACAGGGGGTACGAGCAGTACGTC. The encoded protein is CASSDYRGYEQYV.

V and J are TRBV5-6 and TRBJ2-1, with D possibly TRBD2 on 6 matching bases. The CDR3 totals 15 residues. Per germline, CDR1 SGHDT and CDR2 YYEEEE. V was pared by 0 bases and J by 4 bases, with 11 bases between. DNA of the CDR3: TGTGCCAGCAGCTTGGTTTTCCGGGAGTACAATGAGCAGTTCTTC. It is translated as CASSLVFREYNEQFF. The whole variable domain, filled in from reference TRBV5-6 and TRBJ2-1, reads DAGVTQSPTHLIKTRGQQVTLRCSPKSGHDTVSWYQQALGQGPQFIFQYYEEEERQRGNFPDRFSGHQFPNYSSELNVNALLLGDSALYLCASSLVFREYNEQFFGPGTRLTVL.

This clone was counted a few times. Distinct nucleotide sequences in the sample also encode this CDR3. The chain links TRBV7-9 to TRBJ2-5; either TRBD1 or TRBD2 may supply D (5 bases each). The CDR3 runs to 14 residues. Trimming stripped 3 bases from V and 5 bases from J, with 13 bases between. Germline-derived CDR1 and CDR2 are SEHNR and FQNEAQ (reference sequence). For the CDR3, the DNA is TGTGCCAGCAGCTTCGGGGCTTCTAGGGAGACCCAGTACTTC. Its protein is CASSFGASRETQYF.

Details on this clone: At the DNA level, this CDR3 is encoded by other sequences in the same sample as well. The gene calls are TRBV7-9 and TRBJ2-3, with unresolved D. V was shortened by 2 bases and J by 4 bases, with 4 bases between the two germline ends. Germline CDR1 is SEHNR and CDR2 is FQNEAQ (reference sequence). The CDR3 totals 12 residues. The CDR3 loop reads CASSLLPDTQYF. CDR3 coding DNA: TGTGCCAGCAGCTTATTGCCAGATACGCAGTATTTT.

This chain connects TRBV6-1 to TRBJ2-1, with D possibly TRBD2 on 6 matching bases. With 0 bases removed from V and 3 bases from J, the gap between germline ends came to 12 bases. The CDR3 loop spans 16 amino acids. Per the germline V gene, CDR1 is MNHNS and CDR2 is SASEGT. The CDR3 here is CASSEALRGSYNEQFF. In nucleotides, the CDR3 is TGTGCCAGCAGTGAAGCGCTTCGGGGGAGCTACAATGAGCAGTTCTTC.

This clone was counted between two and nine times. This chain connects TRBV30 to TRBJ2-7; TRBD2 aligns across 10 bases. The V and J ends lost 0 bases and 3 bases, in that order; junction bases with no gene match: 11. The CDR3 is made up of 17 amino acids. Germline V gives CDR1 GTSNPN, CDR2 SVGIG (reference sequence). This chain's CDR3 is CAWSVIRTSGTSYEQYF. The CDR3 bases are TGTGCCTGGAGTGTTATTCGTACTAGCGGGACTAGCTACGAGCAGTACTTC.

This clone came up a few times. The rearrangement joins TRBV14 to TRBJ2-7; D perhaps matches TRBD1 (5 bases). V was pared by 7 bases and J by 1 base, with 14 bases between. This CDR3 is 14 amino acids long. Germline V lookup: CDR1 SGHDN, CDR2 FVKESK. CDR3 region: CASTSGSVSYEQYF. CDR3 nucleotides: TGTGCCAGCACTTCAGGGTCGGTTTCCTACGAGCAGTACTTC.

This rearrangement joins TRBV14 to TRBJ1-1; D is uncertain. Germline V gives CDR1 SGHDN, CDR2 FVKESK. Trimming took off 0 bases at V and 0 bases at J, with 8 bases between the two ends. CDR3 length: 15 residues. CDR3 in amino acids: CASSQDRLMNTEAFF. The CDR3 bases are TGTGCCAGCAGCCAAGACAGGTTAATGAACACTGAAGCTTTCTTT.

The sample holds a few counts of this clone. CDR3 amino acids: CASSQVLSGALTDTQYF. The CDR3 bases are TGCGCCAGCAGCCAAGTATTGTCAGGGGCTCTCACAGATACGCAGTATTTT. The J gene is TRBJ2-3, the V gene TRBV4-3, with a weak D call TRBD1 (6 bases). With 1 base removed from V and 2 bases from J, the gap between germline ends came to 16 bases. The CDR3 sequence is 17 residues long. Germline CDR1 LGHNA, CDR2 YSLEER.

A remark on this clone: At one end, the junction sequence differs from germline, possibly due to a read error. The V gene is TRBV5-4, the J gene TRBJ1-6; 7 bases fit TRBD1. Germline V gives CDR1 SGHNT, CDR2 YYREEE (reference sequence). The CDR3 sequence is 14 residues long. The CDR3 reads CASSFRGDKSPLHF. CDR3 in DNA: TGTGCCAGCAGCTTCAGGGGGGATAAATCACCCCTCCACTTT.

This clone was seen a handful of times. This chain connects TRBV19 to TRBJ2-7; D is unclear. The CDR3 extends over 11 amino acids. Per germline, CDR1 LNHDA and CDR2 SQIVND (reference sequence). The CDR3 is CSQPISYEQYF. The CDR3 bases are TGTTCACAGCCGATCTCCTACGAGCAGTACTTC.

The V and J genes are TRBV5-1 and TRBJ1-4; TRBD1 matches 11 bases. The length of the CDR3 is 14 residues. V shed 4 bases, J shed 7 bases, and the junction held 3 bases outside the gene matches. Per germline, CDR1 SGHRS and CDR2 YFSETQ. The CDR3 is CASSVDRGPEKLFF. The CDR3 bases are TGCGCCAGCAGCGTGGACAGGGGGCCTGAAAAACTGTTTTTT.

This clone was seen more than once but under ten times. CDR3 region: CAWRLAAYNEQFF. CDR3 sequence (DNA): TGTGCCTGGAGGCTAGCGGCCTACAATGAGCAGTTCTTC. The chain recombines TRBV30 with TRBJ2-1, with 7 nucleotides matching TRBD2. V lost 3 bases to trimming and J lost 2 bases; unmatched junction nucleotides: 1. CDR1 is GTSNPN and CDR2 is SVGIG in the germline V gene (reference sequence). The CDR3 runs 13 residues.

V gene TRBV30 combines with J gene TRBJ2-1; 8 bases are a match to TRBD2. V lost 2 bases to trimming and J lost 10 bases; unmatched junction nucleotides: 10. The length of the CDR3 is 14 residues. The germline gives CDR1 GTSNPN, CDR2 SVGIG (reference sequence). The CDR3: CAWSTGSGNGEQFF. The CDR3 DNA sequence: TGTGCCTGGAGTACCGGTAGCGGGAATGGCGAGCAGTTCTTC.

This clone has only a few counts. This rearrangement joins TRBV19 to TRBJ2-1; TRBD2 agrees at 8 bases. CDR3 length: 15 residues. Germline assignment: CDR1 LNHDA and CDR2 SQIVND (reference sequence). The V gene end was trimmed by 5 bases and the J gene end by 5 bases; junction bases not matched to a gene: 8. CDR3 sequence: CASSPRSGRNNEQFF. CDR3 DNA sequence: TGTGCCAGTAGTCCGAGGAGCGGGAGAAACAATGAGCAGTTCTTC. The whole variable domain, remainder taken from reference TRBV19 and TRBJ2-1, is DGGITQSPKYLFRKEGQNVTLSCEQNLNHDAMYWYRQDPGQGLRLIYYSQIVNDFQKGDIAEGYSVSREKKESFPLTVTSAQKNPTAFYLCASSPRSGRNNEQFFGPGTRLTVL.

The table lists this clone with a count of one. The DNA of the CDR3 is TGTGCCAGCAGTTACCTCGGACGGACTAATTCACCCCTCCACTTT. Its translation is CASSYLGRTNSPLHF. The chain recombines TRBV6-5 with TRBJ1-6; D not resolved. Germline V gene sequence: CDR1 MNHEY, CDR2 SVGAGI. This CDR3 is 15 amino acids long. V was cut by 2 bases and J by 6 bases, with 11 bases left in between.

In its sample, this clone was seen a few times. This chain links TRBV25-1 with TRBJ1-5; D remains ambiguous. The ends were cut back, 6 bases at V and 1 base at J, with 4 bases in the middle. There are 12 residues in the CDR3. CDR1 and CDR2 (germline): MGHDK, SYGVNS. The chain's CDR3 is CASRGSNQPQHF. CDR3 bases: TGTGCCAGCAGAGGCAGCAATCAGCCCCAGCATTTT.

V usage is TRBV9 and J usage is TRBJ2-5, with D maybe TRBD1 (6 bases). The CDR3 runs 16 residues. Looked up from germline, CDR1 is SGDLS and CDR2 is YYNGEE. The V end lost 3 bases, the J end lost 5 bases, and 20 bases lay between the germline ends. CDR3: CASSADLAGVKETQYF. The CDR3, as DNA: TGTGCCAGCAGCGCCGACTTGGCAGGGGTTAAGGAGACCCAGTACTTC.

The chain recombines TRBV7-2 with TRBJ1-6; D perhaps matches TRBD1 (6 bases). Germline CDR1 reads SGHTA; CDR2 reads FQGNSA. V gave up 5 bases and J gave up 10 bases, with 18 bases separating them. The CDR3 is 15 residues long. CDR3 amino acids: CASSPRGRGRSPLHF. The CDR3 bases are TGTGCCAGCAGCCCCCGTGGCAGGGGAAGATCACCCCTCCACTTT.

In its sample, this clone was seen a few times. V gene TRBV9 combines with J gene TRBJ1-5, with D unresolved. This CDR3 spans 13 amino acids. Trimming removed 1 base at V and 5 bases at J, with 7 bases between. Germline CDR1 is SGDLS and CDR2 is YYNGEE. The CDR3 nucleotides read TGTGCCAGCAGCGTAACAGCGTATCAGCCCCAGCATTTT. It encodes CASSVTAYQPQHF.

V gene TRBV18 combines with J gene TRBJ2-5, with TRBD2 as a possible D gene (6 bases). The V gene's germline CDR1 is KGHSH and CDR2 LQKENI. Deletions cut 3 bases from V and 5 bases from J, with 13 bases between. The CDR3 has 14 residues. CDR3 loop: CASSPDSLAETQYF. CDR3 nucleotides: TGTGCCAGCTCACCCGACTCCCTAGCGGAGACCCAGTACTTC.

This clone was observed a handful of times. This CDR3 reads CASSELAGAYNEQFF. Written as DNA, the CDR3 is TGTGCCAGCAGTGAGTTAGCGGGAGCTTACAATGAGCAGTTCTTC. The chain couples TRBV2 to TRBJ2-1, with 9 bases identical to TRBD2. Germline CDR1 and CDR2: SNHLY and FYNNEI. The CDR3 has 15 amino acids. J was trimmed by 4 bases and V by 3 bases; bases with no gene match: 4.